This entry lists 22 T cell receptor beta chains sequenced from one sample in a study of blood T cell repertoires in COVID-19. Sequencing was performed with immunoSEQ multiplex PCR; in TCRdb, only in-frame clones are kept and a portion is missing. There are 95,000 to 150,000 clones in the sample; around 80% occur only once, and approximately 18% lies in the top ten. Sequencing was carried out using peripheral blood. Source of these receptors: a man in his thirties or forties with COVID-19, enrolled during active disease.

This clone was found a few times. The chain joins TRBV7-2 to TRBJ2-3, with 8 bases aligning to TRBD2. Trimming cost V 1 base and J 4 bases; bases outside gene matches: 4. The CDR3 extends over 15 amino acids. Germline V gene sequence: CDR1 SGHTA, CDR2 FQGNSA. CDR3 sequence: CASSLDPGGADTQYF. The CDR3 DNA follows: TGTGCCAGCAGCTTAGATCCGGGGGGGGCAGATACGCAGTATTTT.

V is TRBV7-9 and J is TRBJ1-3; D unclear. The CDR3 consists of 15 residues. The germline CDR1 and CDR2 sequences are SEHNR and FQNEAQ (reference sequence). V was clipped by 2 bases and J by 4 bases, with 12 bases between them. The DNA of the CDR3 is TGTGCCAGCAGCTTACTTGAGGCACCCGGAAACACCATATATTTT. Protein sequence: CASSLLEAPGNTIYF. The entire variable domain, with the rest obtained from reference TRBV7-9 and TRBJ1-3, is as follows: DTGVSQNPRHKITKRGQNVTFRCDPISEHNRLYWYRQTLGQGPEFLTYFQNEAQLEKSRLLSDRFSAERPKGSFSTLEIQRTEQGDSAMYLCASSLLEAPGNTIYFGEGSWLTVV.

The chain recombines TRBV7-3 with TRBJ2-1; 7 bases map to TRBD2. Germline trimming cut 5 bases from V and 7 bases from J; bases unmatched to any gene: 11. CDR3 length: 15 residues. From germline, CDR1 is SGHTA and CDR2 FQGTGA. The DNA of the CDR3 is TGTGCCAGCAGCCCCTATAGCGGGCCCTCGAATGAGCAGTTCTTC. It encodes CASSPYSGPSNEQFF.

On this clone itself: A read error may produce the germline difference seen at one junction end. The gene calls are TRBV28 and TRBJ2-2, with 7 bases identical to TRBD1. Germline CDR1 and CDR2: MDHEN and SYDVKM. This CDR3 has 17 residues. CDR3 coding DNA: TGTGCCAGCAGGTTATGGACAGGCCTCGCGAACACCGGGGAGCTGTTTTTT. Translated, it gives CASRLWTGLANTGELFF.

The rearrangement uses TRBV11-3 and TRBJ2-7; 10 nucleotides match TRBD1. This CDR3 has 15 residues. J lost 2 bases, V lost 3 bases, and 4 bases had no gene match. Germline V gives CDR1 SGHNT, CDR2 YENEEA. Written as DNA, the CDR3 is TGTGCCAGCAGCTTTATGGGGACAGGGGCCTACGAGCAGTACTTC. Amino acids: CASSFMGTGAYEQYF.

This clone appeared a single time. The CDR3 region has the DNA TGTGCCAGCAGTTTAAGGCCAGCGAACGAGCAGTACTTC. Translated: CASSLRPANEQYF. The chain uses TRBV28 and TRBJ2-7; D is unclear. This CDR3 is built from 13 residues. Germline V gives CDR1 MDHEN, CDR2 SYDVKM. Trimming left V 2 bases short and J 5 bases short, with 10 bases between.

The gene calls are TRBV4-1 and TRBJ2-5; unclear D gene. Germline-derived CDR1 and CDR2 are MGHRA and YSYEKL. The CDR3 totals 13 residues. Trimming removed 5 bases from V and 1 base from J, with 8 bases in between. This CDR3 reads CASSRSLQETQYF. CDR3 coding DNA: TGCGCCAGCAGCAGGAGCCTCCAAGAGACCCAGTACTTC.

DNA of the CDR3: TGTGCCAGCAGCCCCGGGACAGGTGCCTACGAGCAGTACTTC. It encodes CASSPGTGAYEQYF. The V and J genes are TRBV3-1 (or the pseudogene TRBV3-2) and TRBJ2-7, with 8 bases fitting TRBD1. Per germline, CDR1 LGHDT and CDR2 YNNKEL (reference sequence). V gave up 4 bases and J gave up 2 bases; unmatched junction bases: 4. The CDR3 contains 14 residues.

The V call is TRBV28, the J call TRBJ1-2, with D perhaps matching TRBD1 (5 bases). V gave up 1 base and J gave up 4 bases, with 10 bases separating them. Germline V CDR1 and CDR2: MDHEN, SYDVKM. This CDR3 has 14 residues. The CDR3 coding sequence is TGTGCCAGCAGTTTATTCGACAGCGCCTATGGCTACACCTTC. It encodes CASSLFDSAYGYTF.

This sequence joins TRBV6-2 or TRBV6-3 and TRBJ2-3, with D perhaps TRBD1 (6 bases). Looked up from germline, CDR1 is MNHEY and CDR2 is SVGEGT. This CDR3 has 14 amino acids. Trimming cost V 5 bases and J 0 bases, with 9 bases left between them. CDR3 in DNA: TGTGCCAGCAGTAGGGGGTTGAGCACAGATACGCAGTATTTT. It codes for CASSRGLSTDTQYF.

The chain combines TRBV5-1 with TRBJ1-2; tentative D call: TRBD1 (6 bases). Germline V CDR1 and CDR2: SGHRS, YFSETQ. The V end lost 3 bases, the J end lost 6 bases, and 18 bases lay between the germline ends. The CDR3 spans 15 residues. The CDR3 reads CASSWGRTDPNGYTF. CDR3 coding DNA: TGCGCCAGCAGCTGGGGCCGGACAGATCCCAATGGCTACACCTTC.

This chain links TRBV11-2 with TRBJ2-3; 7 bases fit TRBD1. The CDR3 has 12 amino acids. The trim removed 4 bases at V and 9 bases at J, leaving 4 bases unmatched. Germline CDR1 reads SGHAT; CDR2 reads FQNNGV. CDR3 region: CASSSPGQTQYF. The CDR3 DNA follows: TGTGCCAGCAGCTCTCCGGGACAGACGCAGTATTTT.

This clone was observed a single time. The gene calls are TRBV30 and TRBJ2-3; 13 bases are shared with TRBD2. The CDR3 has 19 residues. V shed 8 bases, J shed 2 bases, and the junction held 19 bases outside the gene matches. CDR1 and CDR2 (germline): GTSNPN, SVGIG (reference sequence). CDR3 protein: CAHLKTSGRAHGVTDTQYF. CDR3 nucleotide sequence: TGTGCCCATCTCAAAACTAGCGGGAGGGCCCATGGGGTCACAGATACGCAGTATTTT. Supplemented by reference TRBV30 and TRBJ2-3, the full variable domain reads SQTIHQWPATLVQPVGSPLSLECTVEGTSNPNLYWYRQAAGRGLQLLFYSVGIGQISSEVPQNLSASRPQDRQFILSSKKLLLSDSGFYLCAHLKTSGRAHGVTDTQYFGPGTRLTVL.

The gene calls are TRBV28 and TRBJ2-5; TRBD2 matches at 8 bases. Germline V CDR1 and CDR2: MDHEN, SYDVKM. The CDR3 totals 16 residues. V gave up 3 bases and J gave up 5 bases; unmatched junction bases: 11. As DNA, the CDR3 is TGTGCCAGCAGTTTTTTCGGGAGGGGGGATGAGGAGACCCAGTACTTC. Amino acid sequence: CASSFFGRGDEETQYF.

The table lists this clone with a count of one. This chain links TRBV2 with TRBJ2-7, with D possibly being TRBD1 (6 bases). V dropped 7 bases and J dropped 4 bases, with 11 bases sitting between them. There are 12 residues in the CDR3. Germline V gives CDR1 SNHLY, CDR2 FYNNEI. DNA for the CDR3: TGTGCCAGCAAACAGGGATTATACGAGCAGTACTTC. It specifies CASKQGLYEQYF.

The chain links TRBV6-1 to TRBJ2-5, with 11 bases fitting TRBD2. Trimming at V came to 4 bases and at J to 3 bases, leaving 7 bases not matched to a gene. The germline V gene has CDR1 MNHNS and CDR2 SASEGT. This CDR3 comprises 16 residues. The CDR3, as DNA: TGTGCCAGCAGTGGATATAGCGGGGGGGTCGAAGAGACCCAGTACTTC. The encoded protein is CASSGYSGGVEETQYF.

This chain connects TRBV20-1 to TRBJ1-6, with a tentative D call TRBD1 (5 bases). Trimming removed 3 bases at V and 1 base at J, with 7 bases between. The CDR3 sequence is 14 residues long. Per the germline V gene, CDR1 is DFQATT and CDR2 is SNEGSKA (reference sequence). CDR3 loop: CSASQGSYNSPLHF. The CDR3, as DNA: TGCAGTGCTAGTCAGGGTTCCTATAATTCACCCCTCCACTTT.

In the case of this clone: Other DNA sequences within the sample encode an identical CDR3. The CDR3 reads CASSLAGSTNEQFF. The CDR3 nucleotides read TGCGCCAGCAGCTTGGCAGGTTCGACCAATGAGCAGTTCTTC. The chain combines TRBV5-1 with TRBJ2-1; D not certain. Trimming shortened V by 0 bases and J by 6 bases, and 10 bases separated the two germline ends. The germline V gene has CDR1 SGHRS and CDR2 YFSETQ. This CDR3 has 14 residues.

The rearrangement links TRBV3-1 (or the pseudogene TRBV3-2) to TRBJ2-1; weak D call: TRBD1 (6 bases). Deletions cut 4 bases from V and 2 bases from J, with 12 bases between. Germline CDR1 reads LGHDT; CDR2 reads YNNKEL (reference sequence). The CDR3 is made up of 15 amino acids. For the CDR3, the DNA is TGTGCCAGCAGCCGAACCGGGACACCCTACAATGAGCAGTTCTTC. It is translated as CASSRTGTPYNEQFF.

The gene calls are TRBV5-1 and TRBJ1-4, with D unresolved. V gave up 0 bases and J gave up 8 bases, with 11 bases separating them. Germline assignment: CDR1 SGHRS and CDR2 YFSETQ. This CDR3 is built from 14 residues. CDR3 amino acids: CASSLDSYSEKLFF. The CDR3 nucleotides are TGCGCCAGCAGCTTGGACTCGTATTCGGAAAAACTGTTTTTT.

The chain combines TRBV7-2 with TRBJ2-1; tentatively, D is TRBD2 (6 bases). This CDR3 has 17 amino acids. V lost 7 bases and J 2 bases, leaving 21 bases between the germline ends. Germline CDR1 SGHTA, CDR2 FQGNSA. The CDR3 sequence: CASTFPGRGAAYNEQFF. The CDR3 nucleotides are TGTGCCAGCACCTTCCCGGGGCGGGGCGCCGCCTACAATGAGCAGTTCTTC.

This chain uses TRBV12-3 or TRBV12-4 with TRBJ2-4; 9 bases match TRBD1. The CDR3 runs 13 residues. Unmatched junction bases numbered 3, after V lost 6 bases and J lost 6 bases. As DNA, the CDR3 is TGTGCCAGCAGCCCGGGACAGGGAAACATTCAGTACTTC. This encodes CASSPGQGNIQYF.